One and the same sample provided the 14 T cell receptor beta chains below, sequenced in a study of cytomegalovirus exposure and HLA in healthy donors. PCR involved 60 Vbeta and 13 Jbeta primers. Some clones are missing from TCRdb's copy, which holds only in-frame ones; the method was immunoSEQ multiplex PCR. The sample has around 130,000 clones; 70% to 85% are singletons. The source material was PBMCs. The receptors were sampled from a boy between 10 and 17 years old in good health and CMV-seronegative.

Here the CDR3 DNA reads TGTGCCAGCAGTGAATTAGGGGGAGCGAACACCGGGGAGCTGTTTTTT. As protein: CASSELGGANTGELFF. The chain has TRBV25-1 and TRBJ2-2; D perhaps matches TRBD1 (6 bases). Per the germline V gene, CDR1 is MGHDK and CDR2 is SYGVNS. Between the trimmed V and J ends, which lost 1 base and 0 bases, there was a span of 9 bases. This CDR3 spans 16 amino acids.

This chain links TRBV27 with TRBJ1-2; maybe TRBD1 (6 bases). The CDR3 loop spans 14 amino acids. The germline V gene encodes CDR1 MNHEY and CDR2 SMNVEV (reference sequence). Trimming removed 4 bases at V and 2 bases at J, with 11 bases between. DNA for the CDR3: TGTGCCAGCAGTTACGGGGGGCTCAACTATGGCTACACCTTC. Its protein product is CASSYGGLNYGYTF.

The chain combines TRBV9 with TRBJ2-3; D gene uncertain. The CDR3 length is 14 residues. Trimming pared 4 bases from V and 4 bases from J, leaving 13 bases between. Germline CDR1 and CDR2: SGDLS and YYNGEE. CDR3 coding DNA: TGTGCCAGCAGCTCTTCAGGCAGGTCAGATACGCAGTATTTT. Its translation is CASSSSGRSDTQYF.

The chain joins TRBV30 to TRBJ1-1; D unresolved. This CDR3 comprises 15 residues. Germline CDR1 GTSNPN, CDR2 SVGIG (reference sequence). The ends were cut back, 1 base at V and 1 base at J, with 13 bases in the middle. For the CDR3, the DNA is TGTGCCTGGAGTGCCTTCGGGAGGGCGAACACTGAAGCTTTCTTT. This codes for CAWSAFGRANTEAFF.

The chain employs TRBV30 and TRBJ2-5; 7 nucleotides align to TRBD2. Germline lookup yields CDR1 GTSNPN and CDR2 SVGIG (reference sequence). V lost 3 bases, J lost 4 bases, and 11 bases stayed unmatched. This CDR3 comprises 15 residues. This CDR3 reads CAWSSGEGLGETQYF. CDR3 in DNA: TGTGCCTGGAGCAGTGGGGAGGGCCTCGGAGAGACCCAGTACTTC.

The chain is built from TRBV27 and TRBJ2-7, with 7 positions matching TRBD1. Germline CDR1 and CDR2: MNHEY and SMNVEV (reference sequence). With 5 bases clipped from V and 0 bases from J, the junction kept 4 bases outside the gene matches. CDR3 size: 14 residues. This chain's CDR3 is CASSPTGYSYEQYF. Written as DNA, the CDR3 is TGTGCCAGCAGTCCGACAGGGTACTCCTACGAGCAGTACTTC.

Written as DNA, the CDR3 is TGTGCCAGCAGTGAAACAGGGAGAAATCAGCCCCAGCATTTT. Translating it yields CASSETGRNQPQHF. The chain links TRBV6-1 to TRBJ1-5, with D perhaps TRBD1 (6 bases). The CDR3 covers 14 residues. Trimming removed 2 bases from V and 4 bases from J, with 9 bases in between. Germline V CDR1 and CDR2: MNHNS, SASEGT.

The chain recombines TRBV25-1 with TRBJ2-4, with 11 positions matching TRBD2. The CDR3 covers 18 residues. With V trimmed by 7 bases and J by 3 bases, 14 bases remained unmatched. Germline CDR1 is MGHDK and CDR2 is SYGVNS. CDR3 sequence: CASNSGTSGARGKNIQYF. As DNA, the CDR3 is TGTGCCAGCAACTCCGGGACTAGCGGAGCCAGGGGCAAAAACATTCAGTACTTC.

The CDR3: CAWSVGVGEQFF. The CDR3 bases are TGTGCCTGGAGTGTAGGGGTAGGTGAGCAGTTCTTC. The J gene is TRBJ2-1, the V gene TRBV30; D might be TRBD1 (5 bases). Germline CDR1 reads GTSNPN; CDR2 reads SVGIG (reference sequence). Trimming shortened V by 0 bases and J by 9 bases, and 9 bases separated the two germline ends. This CDR3 is 12 amino acids long.

J is TRBJ1-2 and V is TRBV7-9; no firm D call. The CDR3 loop spans 12 amino acids. Per germline, CDR1 SEHNR and CDR2 FQNEAQ (reference sequence). The V gene lost 3 bases and the J gene lost 6 bases, with 8 bases spanning the gap. CDR3 residues: CASSFSGDGYTF. In DNA, the CDR3 is TGTGCCAGCAGCTTCAGCGGGGATGGCTACACCTTC.

V usage is TRBV15 and J usage is TRBJ1-2; D gene uncertain. Germline CDR1 and CDR2: LNHNV and YYDKDF (reference sequence). The ends were cut back, 1 base at V and 0 bases at J, with 9 bases in the middle. The CDR3 extends over 15 amino acids. CDR3 DNA: TGTGCCACCAGCAGAGTGGAGGAGTCTAACTATGGCTACACCTTC. Amino acids: CATSRVEESNYGYTF. Together with reference TRBV15 and TRBJ1-2, the CDR3 gives the full variable domain: DAMVIQNPRYQVTQFGKPVTLSCSQTLNHNVMYWYQQKSSQAPKLLFHYYDKDFNNEADTPDNFQSRRPNTSFCFLDIRSPGLGDTAMYLCATSRVEESNYGYTFGSGTRLTVV.

The chain recombines TRBV27 with TRBJ2-7, with 11 bases aligning to TRBD1. Losses at the gene ends were 6 bases for V and 4 bases for J; bases not matched to a gene: 8. Germline CDR1 is MNHEY and CDR2 is SMNVEV (reference sequence). This CDR3 comprises 15 residues. The CDR3 here is CASRRGQGGLYEQYF. The CDR3 region has the DNA TGTGCCAGCAGAAGGGGACAGGGGGGACTTTACGAGCAGTACTTC.

The chain uses TRBV7-2 and TRBJ2-1, with TRBD2 matching 10 bases. The CDR3 totals 16 residues. CDR1 SGHTA and CDR2 FQGNSA come from the germline V gene. The V segment lost 1 base and the J segment 1 base; nucleotides outside the gene matches: 1. The CDR3 coding sequence is TGTGCCAGCAGCTTAGGTAGCGGGGGGTCCTACAATGAGCAGTTCTTC. This encodes CASSLGSGGSYNEQFF.

This chain joins TRBV5-1 and TRBJ2-5, with TRBD2 identical over 8 bases. Germline loops: CDR1 SGHRS, CDR2 YFSETQ. The CDR3 is 16 residues long. Trimming at V came to 6 bases and at J to 2 bases, leaving 12 bases not matched to a gene. The CDR3 region has the DNA TGCGCCAGCACCCCTCCATTCGGGAGGGGGCAAGAGACCCAGTACTTC. Encoded protein: CASTPPFGRGQETQYF.